This entry lists 10 T cell receptor beta chains sequenced from one sample in a study of blood T cell repertoires in COVID-19. Clones were sequenced by immunoSEQ multiplex PCR, and TCRdb holds only the in-frame ones, with some missing. This table has 250,000 to 300,000 clones, about nine tenths appearing once. Sequencing was performed on peripheral blood. All receptors derive from a middle-aged woman with acute or convalescent COVID-19.

In this sample, this clone turned up once. The chain joins TRBV6-5 to TRBJ1-1; 9 nucleotides agree with TRBD1. After removal of 4 bases from V and 3 bases from J, the junction contained 0 bases not matched to a gene. CDR3 length: 13 amino acids. From germline, CDR1 is MNHEY and CDR2 SVGAGI. As DNA, the CDR3 is TGTGCCAGCAGTTGGGACAGGGACACTGAAGCTTTCTTT. It encodes CASSWDRDTEAFF.

The chain links TRBV2 to TRBJ1-6; 7 bases are a match to TRBD1. The CDR3 extends over 14 amino acids. The V and J ends lost 3 bases and 6 bases, in that order; junction bases with no gene match: 2. Germline loops: CDR1 SNHLY, CDR2 FYNNEI. CDR3 residues: CASSEGDSNSPLHF. The CDR3 DNA reads TGTGCCAGCAGTGAGGGGGACAGTAATTCACCCCTCCACTTT.

This clone was seen a few times. The chain combines TRBV7-3 with TRBJ1-2, with D unclear. Germline CDR1 SGHTA, CDR2 FQGTGA. Trimming cost V 0 bases and J 3 bases, with 11 bases left between them. The CDR3 spans 15 residues. The CDR3 nucleotides are TGTGCCAGCAGCTTAACGGGAGGAGGGTACTATGGCTACACCTTC. It encodes CASSLTGGGYYGYTF.

The V gene is TRBV5-8, the J gene TRBJ1-1; 8 bases line up with TRBD1. The CDR3 length is 15 residues. Trimming cost V 4 bases and J 6 bases; bases outside gene matches: 11. Germline assignment: CDR1 SGHTS and CDR2 YDEGEE. CDR3 coding DNA: TGTGCCAGCAGCCCTGCGACAGGGGTCCTCCCTGAAGCTTTCTTT. It codes for CASSPATGVLPEAFF.

This clone was seen only a few times. This chain joins TRBV5-6 and TRBJ2-2, with D hard to call. The ends were cut back, 4 bases at V and 5 bases at J, with 12 bases in the middle. From germline, CDR1 is SGHDT and CDR2 YYEEEE. The CDR3 extends over 14 amino acids. CDR3 loop: CASSRVWATGELFF. The CDR3 DNA reads as TGTGCCAGCAGCCGCGTATGGGCGACCGGGGAGCTGTTTTTT.

This clone was found once. The J gene is TRBJ2-5, the V gene TRBV19; tentative D call: TRBD2 (7 bases). Trimming removed 1 base from V and 7 bases from J, with 16 bases in between. Germline V gene data show CDR1 as LNHDA and CDR2 as SQIVND (reference sequence). CDR3 length: 15 amino acids. The chain's CDR3 is CASSIGEGGVGTQYF. In DNA, the CDR3 is TGTGCCAGTAGTATAGGTGAAGGGGGGGTCGGGACCCAGTACTTC.

The J gene is TRBJ2-5, the V gene TRBV5-4, with TRBD1 as a possible D gene (5 bases). This CDR3 is built from 14 residues. CDR1 and CDR2 (germline): SGHNT, YYREEE (reference sequence). Deletions cut 4 bases from V and 7 bases from J, with 17 bases between. CDR3: CASSTRDQWGTQYF. The CDR3 DNA reads TGTGCCAGCAGCACCAGGGATCAGTGGGGGACCCAGTACTTC.

The chain joins TRBV7-3 to TRBJ1-1; D is ambiguous. Germline loops: CDR1 SGHTA, CDR2 FQGTGA. Trimming pared 5 bases from V and 1 base from J, leaving 8 bases between. The CDR3 contains 13 residues. The CDR3 sequence: CASSPQPNTEAFF. CDR3 bases: TGTGCCAGCAGCCCACAGCCGAACACTGAAGCTTTCTTT.

This sequence joins TRBV3-1 (or the pseudogene TRBV3-2) and TRBJ1-1; D is unresolved. Germline CDR1 reads LGHDT; CDR2 reads YNNKEL (reference sequence). V dropped 4 bases and J dropped 12 bases, with 18 bases sitting between them. The CDR3 loop spans 13 amino acids. CDR3 in amino acids: CASSRLREGLTFF. The CDR3 coding sequence is TGTGCCAGCAGCCGCCTGAGGGAGGGTCTGACTTTCTTT.

J is TRBJ2-1 and V is TRBV6-1, with D hard to call. Trimming left V 2 bases short and J 0 bases short, with 8 bases between. CDR1 and CDR2 from the germline V gene are MNHNS and SASEGT. This CDR3 has 15 amino acids. The chain's CDR3 is CASSELSLSYNEQFF. DNA for the CDR3: TGTGCCAGCAGTGAATTAAGCCTCTCCTACAATGAGCAGTTCTTC.